The present TCR beta chain was sequenced within a study of post-analysis software for immune sequencing data. Background on the study: Disease courses included relapsing-remitting, secondary progressive and progressive-relapsing multiple sclerosis.

Unique molecular identifiers had been added to the TCR beta cDNA libraries. The source material, roughly 0.9 to 11 million T cells, gave rise to 500,000 or so cDNA molecules. MiXCR, applied by TCRdb to the PCR reads, yields one record per CDR3 protein. The sample lists around 260,000 distinct CDR3 sequences; approximately 34% were seen once. The length of the CDR3 is 13 residues. The V gene's germline CDR1 is ENHRY and CDR2 SYGVKD. Trimming removed 2 bases from V and 5 bases from J, with 9 bases in between. Study results and caveats: TRBV segments more frequent in patients than in controls numbered roughly 5 and included TRBV5-6, TRBV5-1 and TRBV20-1. F-measure co-clustering was strong for batch-matched samples. Patients with multiple sclerosis recorded significantly lower normalized Chao1 diversity than controls, the study found.

This clonotype was counted ten times or more. The antigen is unknown. Source material: blood. The chain links TRBV10-3 to TRBJ2-5, with D maybe TRBD2 (5 bases). The receptor's source is a girl between 10 and 17 years old with multiple sclerosis. In DNA, the CDR3 is TGTGCCATCAGTGAGAGGCCTAGCGAGACCCAGTACTTC. It codes for CAISERPSETQYF.